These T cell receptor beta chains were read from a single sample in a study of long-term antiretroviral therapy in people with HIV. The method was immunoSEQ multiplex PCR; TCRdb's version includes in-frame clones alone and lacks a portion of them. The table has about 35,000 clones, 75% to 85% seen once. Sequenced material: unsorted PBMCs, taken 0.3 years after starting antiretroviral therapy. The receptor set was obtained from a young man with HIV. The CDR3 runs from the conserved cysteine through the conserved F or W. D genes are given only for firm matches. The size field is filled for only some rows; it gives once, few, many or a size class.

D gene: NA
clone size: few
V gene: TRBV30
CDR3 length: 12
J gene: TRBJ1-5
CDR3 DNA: TGTGCCTGGAGCCGCCAGGGGCAGCCCCAGCATTTT
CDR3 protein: CAWSRQGQPQHF

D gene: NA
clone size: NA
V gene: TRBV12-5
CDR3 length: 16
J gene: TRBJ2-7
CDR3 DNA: TGTGCTAGTGGTTTGGTACTGGGGGTTGGGACCTACGAGCAGTACTTC
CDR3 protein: CASGLVLGVGTYEQYF

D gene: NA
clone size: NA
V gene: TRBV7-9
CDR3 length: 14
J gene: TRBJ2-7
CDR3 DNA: TGTGCCAGCAGCCCCCGGGACACCGTATACGAGCAGTACTTC
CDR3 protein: CASSPRDTVYEQYF

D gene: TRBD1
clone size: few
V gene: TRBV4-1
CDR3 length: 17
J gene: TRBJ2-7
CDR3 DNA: TGCGCCAGCAGCCAAGAGAGTATTACACAGGGGGCAGATGAGCAGTACTTC
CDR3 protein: CASSQESITQGADEQYF

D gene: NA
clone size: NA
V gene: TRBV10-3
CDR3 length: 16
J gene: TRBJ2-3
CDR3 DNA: TGTGCCATCACGCCCTCTCTTGGTACTGAGCGAGATACGCAGTATTTT
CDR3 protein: CAITPSLGTERDTQYF

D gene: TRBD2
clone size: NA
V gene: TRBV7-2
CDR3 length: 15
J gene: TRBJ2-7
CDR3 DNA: TGTGCCAGCAGCTTTAGCGGGGGAGGGCCCAACGAGCAGTACTTC
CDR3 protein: CASSFSGGGPNEQYF

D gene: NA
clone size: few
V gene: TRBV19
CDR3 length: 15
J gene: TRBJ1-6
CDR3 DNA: TGTGCCAGTAGTCCGGGACCACCAGGCAATTCACCCCTCCACTTT
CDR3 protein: CASSPGPPGNSPLHF

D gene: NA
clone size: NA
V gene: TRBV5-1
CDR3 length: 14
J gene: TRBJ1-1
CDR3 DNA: TGCGCCAGCAGCAGTGCGGGACAAAACGCTGAAGCTTTCTTT
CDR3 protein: CASSSAGQNAEAFF

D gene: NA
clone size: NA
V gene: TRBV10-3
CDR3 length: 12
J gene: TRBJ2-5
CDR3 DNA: TGTGCCATCAGCAGTCCCGAGGAGACCCAGTACTTC
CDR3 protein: CAISSPEETQYF

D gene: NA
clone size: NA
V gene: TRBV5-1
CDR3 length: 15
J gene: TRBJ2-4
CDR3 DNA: TGCGCCAGCAGCCCAGGCGGCGCGGTCAAAAACATTCAGTACTTC
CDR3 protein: CASSPGGAVKNIQYF

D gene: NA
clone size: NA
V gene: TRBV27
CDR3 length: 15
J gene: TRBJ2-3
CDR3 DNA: TGTGCCAGCAGTTTAAGGCCAGGGATGCCAGATACGCAGTATTTT
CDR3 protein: CASSLRPGMPDTQYF

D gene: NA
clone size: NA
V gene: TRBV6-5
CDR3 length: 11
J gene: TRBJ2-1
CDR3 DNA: TGTGCCAGCAGTTACTTGAATGAGCAGTTCTTC
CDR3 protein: CASSYLNEQFF

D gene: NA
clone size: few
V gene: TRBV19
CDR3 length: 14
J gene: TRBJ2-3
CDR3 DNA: TGTGCCAGTAGTATAGGGGTGGAGACAGATACGCAGTATTTT
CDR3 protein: CASSIGVETDTQYF

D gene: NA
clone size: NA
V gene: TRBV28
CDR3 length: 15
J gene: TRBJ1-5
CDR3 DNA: TGTGCCAGCAGCCTCCCGACGGTCCTCAATCAGCCCCAGCATTTT
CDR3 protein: CASSLPTVLNQPQHF